The text below deals with one TCR beta chain. This clonotype has ten or more counts. Its antigen specificity is not known. Per-base quality was not reported, and no clone a single base away is much larger than it. These data originate in a study of T cells after yellow fever vaccination (dated by TCRdb to between 2019 and 2020). About the full investigation: The SMART-Seq v4 Ultra Low Input RNA kit was used to prepare libraries from fractions with low cell numbers. To follow T-cell clones before and after both primary and booster YFV17D yellow fever vaccination, bulk TCR alpha and beta repertoires underwent longitudinal sequencing. Blood was drawn at multiple timepoints before and after primary and secondary immunization, with bulk PBMC replicates and cell subsets isolated. Two healthy male donors, one aged 18 to 29 and one aged 30 to 39 years, were included in the cohort. On the study overall, not on this receptor specifically: Because abundant contaminating clonotypes from the bulk population could be contained in FACS-sorted repertoires, computational filtering was required. The secondary T-cell response was found to be weaker but faster than the primary response, with a peak reached on day 5 rather than on day 15. After the booster, most clones that had expanded after primary vaccination were detected again (about 95% of CD4 and roughly 86% of CD8), suggesting broad maintenance of memory. The study included only a couple of donors, which limits how far the findings can be generalized. A small share of clonotypes was detected in both CD4 and CD8 compartments, with the overlap likely arising from convergent recombination.

TCR cDNA was made using 5'RACE template switching, a step that added a universal primer site and unique molecular identifiers. Priming of cDNA synthesis was performed from both the TCR alpha and TCR beta constant segments. Two PCR steps were used to amplify libraries, with sample barcodes and sequencing adapters being added in the second step. Sequencing of libraries was performed on Illumina HiSeq 2500 (2x100 bp) or NovaSeq (2x150 bp). For the original study's pipeline: MIGEC handled demultiplexing of reads and collapsing into UMI consensus sequences, while MiXCR performed V(D)J alignment. Vaccine-responding clonotypes were defined with edgeR using replicate PBMC samples, requiring FDR below 0.01 and a log2 fold change above 5 up to day 15. Each bulk clonotype received a CD4 or CD8 identity based on whether the sequenced CD4 or CD8 repertoire contained that clonotype at higher abundance. The public reads were quality trimmed at Q25 with fastp and then assembled into clones with MiXCR by TCRdb, keeping productive beta chains. Records with the same CDR3 protein are collapsed into one entry carrying the most frequent genes and DNA. TCRdb's processing, not the study's, gives the V and J calls here. The sample yields 150,000 or so distinct CDR3 sequences; less than 8.5% were counted once. Jointly, the top ten make up approximately 0.59% of the sample.

The label giving this sample's treatment or condition can be read as: live attenuated yellow fever vaccine strain. PBMCs were isolated from peripheral blood using a standard Ficoll-Paque protocol. CD4 and CD8 T-cell fractions were isolated with Dynabeads CD4 and CD8 positive selection kits. TriZol was used to extract RNA from bulk PBMCs, CD4 and CD8 fractions, and dextramer-positive and dextramer-negative fractions. This material consisted of CD4+ T cells sorted from PBMCs, taken 10 days after the yellow fever booster vaccination. The clonotype was recovered from a man aged 25-40 years who received the YFV17D yellow fever vaccine.

The sequenced DNA is TGTGCCAGCAGCTTAGACGGACCCATCGTAGAACAGTACTTC. This sequence encodes CASSLDGPIVEQYF. This sequence uses TRBV7-2 and TRBJ2-7; there is no confident call for the D gene. The CDR3 measures 14 amino acids from cysteine to phenylalanine. The retained sequence is limited to the CDR3, 42 bases, with the frame set at the first base. The germline V gene gives CDR1 as SGHTA and CDR2 as FQGNSA. The V end loses 1 base and the J end loses 10 bases, and a stretch of 17 bases separates them.